This TCR beta chain was recovered during a study of blood T cell repertoires in COVID-19. Looking at the study overall: PBMCs, B-cell-depleted T cells, or T cells were the source of the cDNA or gDNA that made up the material.

CDR3 size: 15 residues. Trimming took 2 bases from V and 3 from J, leaving 13 bases between them. Germline CDR1 and CDR2: KGHSH and LQKENI. Source study methods: Amplification of reference gene primers was used by the study to estimate nucleated cell counts. Sequenced by immunoSEQ multiplex PCR; TCRdb stores in-frame clones only, minus some. For V, J and clone size, that table is used; D and trimming come from the DNA. The data hold roughly 70,000 clones, with 75% to 90% observed a single time. V is TRBV18 and J is TRBJ1-1; D is uncertain. Sequenced: peripheral blood. The receptor was derived from a woman of 80 years or more with active COVID-19. The CDR3 sequence is CASSPFREVDTEAFF. The CDR3, as DNA: TGTGCCAGCTCACCATTCCGGGAGGTTGACACTGAAGCTTTCTTT.